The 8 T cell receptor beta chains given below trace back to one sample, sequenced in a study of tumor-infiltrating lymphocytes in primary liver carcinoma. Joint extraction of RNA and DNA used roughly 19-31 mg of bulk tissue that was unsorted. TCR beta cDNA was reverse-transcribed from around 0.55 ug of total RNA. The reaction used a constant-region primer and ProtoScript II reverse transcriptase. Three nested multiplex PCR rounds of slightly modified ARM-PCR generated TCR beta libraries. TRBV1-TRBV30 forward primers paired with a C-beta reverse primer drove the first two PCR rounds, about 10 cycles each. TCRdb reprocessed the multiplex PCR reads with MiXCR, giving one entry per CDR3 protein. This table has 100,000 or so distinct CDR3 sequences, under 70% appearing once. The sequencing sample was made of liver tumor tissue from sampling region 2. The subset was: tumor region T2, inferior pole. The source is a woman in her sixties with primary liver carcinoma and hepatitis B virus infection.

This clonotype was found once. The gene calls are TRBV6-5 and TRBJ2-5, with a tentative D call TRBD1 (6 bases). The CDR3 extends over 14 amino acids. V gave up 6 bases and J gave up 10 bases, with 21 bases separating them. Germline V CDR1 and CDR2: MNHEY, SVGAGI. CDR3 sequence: CASRLGQTQDSQYF. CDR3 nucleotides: TGTGCCAGCAGATTAGGACAGACCCAAGATAGCCAGTACTTC.

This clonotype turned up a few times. The CDR3 DNA follows: TGCGCCAGCAGCTCGGGGGCGAGCGGGAAACCCTACGAGCAGTACTTC. Its translation: CASSSGASGKPYEQYF. The chain has TRBV5-1 and TRBJ2-7, with D possibly matching TRBD2 (7 bases). Germline assignment: CDR1 SGHRS and CDR2 YFSETQ. V was trimmed by 3 bases and J by 2 bases, leaving 18 bases between them. CDR3 length equals 16 residues.

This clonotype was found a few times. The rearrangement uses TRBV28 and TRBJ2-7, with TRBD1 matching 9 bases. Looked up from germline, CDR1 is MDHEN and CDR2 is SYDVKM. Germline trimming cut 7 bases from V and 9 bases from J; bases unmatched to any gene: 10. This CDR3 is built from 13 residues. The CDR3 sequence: CASKQGAGAGQYF. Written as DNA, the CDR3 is TGTGCCAGCAAACAGGGGGCGGGTGCAGGGCAGTACTTC.

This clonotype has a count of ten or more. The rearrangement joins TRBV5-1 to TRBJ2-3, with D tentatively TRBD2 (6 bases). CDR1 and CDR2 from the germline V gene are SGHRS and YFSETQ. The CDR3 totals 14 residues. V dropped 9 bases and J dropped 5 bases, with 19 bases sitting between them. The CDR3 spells CATTEGRVQDTQYF. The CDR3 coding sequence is TGCGCCACAACGGAGGGCAGGGTCCAAGATACGCAGTATTTT.

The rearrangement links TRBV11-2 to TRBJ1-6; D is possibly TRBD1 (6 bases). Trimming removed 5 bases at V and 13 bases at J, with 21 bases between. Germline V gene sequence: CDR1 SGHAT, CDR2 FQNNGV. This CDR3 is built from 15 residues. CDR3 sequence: CASSPVGTRESPLHF. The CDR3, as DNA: TGTGCCAGCAGCCCCGTCGGGACACGGGAATCGCCCCTCCACTTT.

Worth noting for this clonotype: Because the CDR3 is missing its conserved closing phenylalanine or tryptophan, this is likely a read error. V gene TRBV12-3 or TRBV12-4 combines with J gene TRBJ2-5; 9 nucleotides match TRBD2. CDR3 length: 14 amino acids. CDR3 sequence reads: CAISPSSGKETQYS. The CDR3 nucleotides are TGTGCCATCAGTCCGTCTAGCGGGAAAGAGACCCAGTACTCC.

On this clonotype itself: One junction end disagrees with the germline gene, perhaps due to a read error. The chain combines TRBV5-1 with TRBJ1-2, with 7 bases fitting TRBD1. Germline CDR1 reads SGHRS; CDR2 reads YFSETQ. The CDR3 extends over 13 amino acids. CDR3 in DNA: TGTGCCAGCAGCCCAGTACAGGGGAGTGGCTACACCTTC. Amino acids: CASSPVQGSGYTF.

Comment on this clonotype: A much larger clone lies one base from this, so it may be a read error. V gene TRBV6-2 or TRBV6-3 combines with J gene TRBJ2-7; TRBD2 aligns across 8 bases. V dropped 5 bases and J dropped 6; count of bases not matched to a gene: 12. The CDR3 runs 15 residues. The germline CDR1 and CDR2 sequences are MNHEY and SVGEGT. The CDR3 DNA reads TGTGCCAGCAGTCAAGCCGGGACTAGGGGGATCGAGCAGTACTTC. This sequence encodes CASSQAGTRGIEQYF.